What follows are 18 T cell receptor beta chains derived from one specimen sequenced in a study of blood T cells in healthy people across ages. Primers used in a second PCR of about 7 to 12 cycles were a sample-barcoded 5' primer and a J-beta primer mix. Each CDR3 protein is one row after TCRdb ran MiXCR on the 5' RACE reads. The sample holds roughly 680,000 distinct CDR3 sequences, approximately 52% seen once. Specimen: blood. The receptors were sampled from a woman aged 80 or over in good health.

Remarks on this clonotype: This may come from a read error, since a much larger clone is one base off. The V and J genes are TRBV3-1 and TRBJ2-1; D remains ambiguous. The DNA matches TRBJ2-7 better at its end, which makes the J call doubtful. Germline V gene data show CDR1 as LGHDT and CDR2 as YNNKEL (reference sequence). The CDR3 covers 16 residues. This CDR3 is CASSQVGESSYNEQYF. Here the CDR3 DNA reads TGTGCCAGCAGCCAAGTGGGCGAGAGCTCCTACAATGAGCAGTACTTC.

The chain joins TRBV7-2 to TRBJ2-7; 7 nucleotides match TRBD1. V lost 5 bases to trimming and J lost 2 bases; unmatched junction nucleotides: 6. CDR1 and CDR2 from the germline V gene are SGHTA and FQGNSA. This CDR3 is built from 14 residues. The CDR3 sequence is CASSARQGPYEQYF. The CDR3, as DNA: TGTGCCAGCAGCGCGCGACAGGGCCCCTACGAGCAGTACTTC. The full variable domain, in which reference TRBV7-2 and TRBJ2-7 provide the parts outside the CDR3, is GAGVSQSPSNKVTEKGKDVELRCDPISGHTALYWYRQSLGQGLEFLIYFQGNSAPDKSGLPSDRFSAERTGGSVSTLTIQRTQQEDSAVYLCASSARQGPYEQYFGPGTRLTVT.

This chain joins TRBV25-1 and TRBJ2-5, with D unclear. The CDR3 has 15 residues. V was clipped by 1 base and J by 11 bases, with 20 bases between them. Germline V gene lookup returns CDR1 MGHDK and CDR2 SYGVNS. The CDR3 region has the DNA TGTGCCAGCAGTGAATGGAAGGGCGTATACAATGAGCAGTACTTC. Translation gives CASSEWKGVYNEQYF.

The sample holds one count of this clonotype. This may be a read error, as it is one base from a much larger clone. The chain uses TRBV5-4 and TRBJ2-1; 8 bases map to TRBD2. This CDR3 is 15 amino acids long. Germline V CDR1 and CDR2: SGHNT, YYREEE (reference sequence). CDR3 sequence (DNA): TGTGCCGGCAGCCGACCGGGACTAGAGGGGTATGAGCAGTTCTTC. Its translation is CAGSRPGLEGYEQFF.

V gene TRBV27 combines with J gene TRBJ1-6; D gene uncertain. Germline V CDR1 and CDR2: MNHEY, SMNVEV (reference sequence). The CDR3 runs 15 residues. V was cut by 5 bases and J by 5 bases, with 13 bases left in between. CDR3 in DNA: TGTGCCAGCAGTATCCGGATCCGCAATAATTCACCCCTCCACTTT. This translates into CASSIRIRNNSPLHF.

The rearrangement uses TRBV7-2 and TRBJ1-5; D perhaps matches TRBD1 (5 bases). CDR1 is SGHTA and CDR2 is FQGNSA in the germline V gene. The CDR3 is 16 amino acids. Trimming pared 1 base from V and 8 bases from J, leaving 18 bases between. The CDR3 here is CASSLGWGNSRKPQHF. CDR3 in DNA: TGTGCCAGCAGCTTAGGGTGGGGGAACTCGAGGAAGCCCCAGCATTTT.

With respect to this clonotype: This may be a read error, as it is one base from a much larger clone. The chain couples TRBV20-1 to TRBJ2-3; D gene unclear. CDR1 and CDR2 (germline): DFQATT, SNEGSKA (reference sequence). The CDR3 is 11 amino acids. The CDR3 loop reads CRRATTDTQYF. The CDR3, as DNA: TGCAGACGAGCTACCACAGATACGCAGTATTTT.

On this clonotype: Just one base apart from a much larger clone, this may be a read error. The CDR3 protein is CASSLVGTSHYEQYF. CDR3 coding DNA: TGTGCCAGCAGTTTAGTGGGTACTAGTCACTACGAGCAGTACTTC. V is TRBV28 and J is TRBJ2-5, with D perhaps TRBD2 (5 bases). The J call may be incorrect, as the DNA end agrees better with TRBJ2-7. The CDR3 sequence is 15 residues long. The germline CDR1 and CDR2 sequences are MDHEN and SYDVKM.

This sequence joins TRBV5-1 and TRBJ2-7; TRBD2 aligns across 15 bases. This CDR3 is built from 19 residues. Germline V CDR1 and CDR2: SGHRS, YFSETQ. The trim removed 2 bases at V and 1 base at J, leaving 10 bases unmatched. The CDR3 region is CASSFLRTSGGAGSYEQYF. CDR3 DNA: TGCGCCAGCAGCTTCCTCCGGACTAGCGGGGGGGCTGGGTCCTACGAGCAGTACTTC.

The DNA of the CDR3 is TGTGCCGGGTCGCCAGTTGGGCAGACCGGGGAGCTGTTTTTT. Protein sequence: CAGSPVGQTGELFF. The chain uses TRBV2 and TRBJ2-2; D is uncertain. This CDR3 is built from 14 residues. The V gene's germline CDR1 is SNHLY and CDR2 FYNNEI. The ends were cut back, 11 bases at V and 5 bases at J, with 18 bases in the middle.

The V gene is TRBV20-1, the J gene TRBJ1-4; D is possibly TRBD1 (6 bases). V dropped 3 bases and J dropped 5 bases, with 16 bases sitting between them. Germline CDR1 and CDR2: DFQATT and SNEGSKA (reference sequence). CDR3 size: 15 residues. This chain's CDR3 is CSASLNGGRNEKLFF. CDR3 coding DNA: TGCAGTGCTAGTTTAAACGGGGGCCGAAATGAAAAACTGTTTTTT.

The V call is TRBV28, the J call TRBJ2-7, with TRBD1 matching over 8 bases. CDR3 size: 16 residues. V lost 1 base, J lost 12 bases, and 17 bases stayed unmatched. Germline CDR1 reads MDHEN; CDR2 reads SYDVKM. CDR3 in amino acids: CASSLFVGTGPFGRYF. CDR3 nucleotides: TGTGCCAGCAGTTTATTTGTCGGGACAGGACCATTTGGAAGGTACTTC.

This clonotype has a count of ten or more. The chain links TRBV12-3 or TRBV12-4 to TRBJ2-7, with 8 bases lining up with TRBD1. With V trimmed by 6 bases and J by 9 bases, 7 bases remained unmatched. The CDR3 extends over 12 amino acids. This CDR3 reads CASSPDRGGQYF. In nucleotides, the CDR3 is TGTGCCAGCAGCCCCGACAGGGGCGGGCAGTACTTC.

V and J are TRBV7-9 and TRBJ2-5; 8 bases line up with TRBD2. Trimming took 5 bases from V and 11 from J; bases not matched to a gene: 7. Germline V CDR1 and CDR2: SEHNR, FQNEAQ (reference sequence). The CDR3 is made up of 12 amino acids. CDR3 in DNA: TGTGCCAGCAGCCCGGGGGGGAATTTTCAGTACTTC. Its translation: CASSPGGNFQYF.

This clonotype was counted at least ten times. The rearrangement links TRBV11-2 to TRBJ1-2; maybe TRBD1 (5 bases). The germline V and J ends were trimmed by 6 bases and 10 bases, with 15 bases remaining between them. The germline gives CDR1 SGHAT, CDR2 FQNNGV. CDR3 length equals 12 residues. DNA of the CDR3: TGTGCCAGCAGATTTCCGGGACTCCCCTACACCTTC. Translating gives CASRFPGLPYTF.

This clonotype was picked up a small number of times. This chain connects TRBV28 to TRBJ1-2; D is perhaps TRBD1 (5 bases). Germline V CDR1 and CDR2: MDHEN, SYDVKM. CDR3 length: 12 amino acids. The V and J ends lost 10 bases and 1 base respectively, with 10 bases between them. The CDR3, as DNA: TGTGCCACCCCCGGGGGTAACTATGGCTACACCTTC. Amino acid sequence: CATPGGNYGYTF.

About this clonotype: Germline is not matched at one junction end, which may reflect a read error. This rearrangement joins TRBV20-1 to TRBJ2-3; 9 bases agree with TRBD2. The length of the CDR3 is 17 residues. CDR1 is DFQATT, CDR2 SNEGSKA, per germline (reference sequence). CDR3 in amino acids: CSAGGLAGILTTDSQYF. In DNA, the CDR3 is TGCAGTGCAGGAGGGCTAGCGGGGATACTAACCACAGATTCGCAGTATTTT.

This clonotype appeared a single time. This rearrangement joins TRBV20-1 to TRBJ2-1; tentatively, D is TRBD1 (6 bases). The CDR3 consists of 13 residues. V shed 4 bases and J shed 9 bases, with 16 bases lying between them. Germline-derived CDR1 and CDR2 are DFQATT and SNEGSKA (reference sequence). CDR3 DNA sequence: TGCAGTGCTAAGGACAGAGGGCTTAGTGAGCAGTTCTTC. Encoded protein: CSAKDRGLSEQFF.